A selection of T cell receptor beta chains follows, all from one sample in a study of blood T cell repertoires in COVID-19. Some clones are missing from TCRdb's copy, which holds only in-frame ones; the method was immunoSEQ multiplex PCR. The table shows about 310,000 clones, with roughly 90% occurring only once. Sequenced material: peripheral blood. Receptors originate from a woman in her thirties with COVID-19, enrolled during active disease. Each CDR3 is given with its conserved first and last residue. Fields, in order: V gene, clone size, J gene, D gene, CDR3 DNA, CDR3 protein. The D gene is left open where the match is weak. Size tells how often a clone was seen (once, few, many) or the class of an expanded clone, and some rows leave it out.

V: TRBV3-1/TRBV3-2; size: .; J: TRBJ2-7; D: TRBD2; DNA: TGTGCCAGCAGCCAGACTAGCGGGAGGCGAAACGAGCAGTACTTC; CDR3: CASSQTSGRRNEQYF
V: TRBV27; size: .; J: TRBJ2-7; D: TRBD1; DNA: TGTGCCAGCAGTTGGGGGACAGGGACATACGAGCAGTACTTC; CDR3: CASSWGTGTYEQYF
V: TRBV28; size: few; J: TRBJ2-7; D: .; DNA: TGTGCCAGCAGACGCCTCACAGGGAGCTCCTACGAGCAGTACTTC; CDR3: CASRRLTGSSYEQYF
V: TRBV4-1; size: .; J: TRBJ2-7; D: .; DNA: TGCGCCAGCAGCCAATTCGCCGACACGGTTTGGGAGCAGTACTTC; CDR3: CASSQFADTVWEQYF
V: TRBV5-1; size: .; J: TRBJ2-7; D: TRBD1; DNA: TGCGCCAGCAGCAGGACCCCGGGACAGAGCTCCTACGAGCAGTACTTC; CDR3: CASSRTPGQSSYEQYF
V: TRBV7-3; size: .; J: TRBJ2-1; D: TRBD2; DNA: TGTGCCAGCAGCTTAGCGGGGGAGAGGAGTGAGCAGTTCTTC; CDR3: CASSLAGERSEQFF
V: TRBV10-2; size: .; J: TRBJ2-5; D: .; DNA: TGCGCCAGCAGGAGGAGGCCACAAGAGACCCAGTACTTC; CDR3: CASRRRPQETQYF
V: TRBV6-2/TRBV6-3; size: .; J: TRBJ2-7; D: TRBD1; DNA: TGTGCCAGCAGTCCACAGGGGTACGAGCAGTACTTC; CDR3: CASSPQGYEQYF
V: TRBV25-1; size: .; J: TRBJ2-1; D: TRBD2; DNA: TGTGCCAGCAGCCTAGCGGGAGGTTCCAATGAGCAGTTCTTC; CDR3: CASSLAGGSNEQFF
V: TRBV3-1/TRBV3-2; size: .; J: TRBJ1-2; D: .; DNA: TGTGCCAGCAGCCAAGATTCGGGGAAGAGCTATGGCTACACCTTC; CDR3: CASSQDSGKSYGYTF
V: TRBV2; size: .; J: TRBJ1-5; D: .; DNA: TGTGCCAGCATGGGAGGGGGTCAGCCCCAGCATTTT; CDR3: CASMGGGQPQHF
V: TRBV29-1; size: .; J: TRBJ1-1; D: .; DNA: TGCAGCGCTACACCGAACACTGAAGCTTTCTTT; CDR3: CSATPNTEAFF
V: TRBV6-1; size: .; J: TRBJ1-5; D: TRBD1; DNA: TGTGCCAGCAGTGAAGCGAGCAGGGGGACGCCCCAGCATTTT; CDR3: CASSEASRGTPQHF
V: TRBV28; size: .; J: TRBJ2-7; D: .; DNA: TGTGCCAGCAGCCCCAGAACTCTAGGAGGCGAGCAGTACTTC; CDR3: CASSPRTLGGEQYF
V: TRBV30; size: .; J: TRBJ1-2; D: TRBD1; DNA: TGTGCCTGGAGTGTTTCAGGGGGCGAAATTGGAGGCTACACCTTC; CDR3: CAWSVSGGEIGGYTF
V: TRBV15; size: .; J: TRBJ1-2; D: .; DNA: TGTGCCACCAGCAGACTCGGACAGCAACTTTACTATGGCTACACCTTC; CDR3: CATSRLGQQLYYGYTF
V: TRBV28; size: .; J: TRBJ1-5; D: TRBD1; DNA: TGTGCCAGCAGTCCTATGCTGGCAGGGGGCGAATATGGCAATCAGCCCCAGCATTTT; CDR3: CASSPMLAGGEYGNQPQHF
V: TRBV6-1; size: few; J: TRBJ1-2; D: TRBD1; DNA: TGTGCCAGCAGTGAAGGACAGGGGACATCTGGCTATGGCTACACCTTC; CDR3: CASSEGQGTSGYGYTF
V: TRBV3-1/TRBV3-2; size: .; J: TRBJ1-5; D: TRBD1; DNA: TGTGCCAGCAGCCAAGATCACAGGGGGGATCGGCCCCAGCATTTT; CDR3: CASSQDHRGDRPQHF
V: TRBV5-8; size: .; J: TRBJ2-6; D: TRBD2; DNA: TGTGCCAGCACCGCTAGCGGGACGACCTCTGGGGCCAACGTCCTGACTTTC; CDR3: CASTASGTTSGANVLTF
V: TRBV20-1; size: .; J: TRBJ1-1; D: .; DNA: TGCAGTGCCCTAAGCCACACTGAAGCTTTCTTT; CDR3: CSALSHTEAFF
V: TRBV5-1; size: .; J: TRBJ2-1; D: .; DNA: TGCGCCAGCAGCCCAGGGGATCAATACAATGAGCAGTTCTTC; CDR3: CASSPGDQYNEQFF
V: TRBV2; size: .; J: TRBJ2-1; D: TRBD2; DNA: TGTGCCAGCAGTGAAGCAAGACTAGCGGGAGTTATTGAGCAGTTCTTC; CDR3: CASSEARLAGVIEQFF
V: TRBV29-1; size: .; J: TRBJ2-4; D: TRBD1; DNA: TGCAGCGTTGGTGAGCAGGGGGACATTCAGTACTTC; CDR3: CSVGEQGDIQYF
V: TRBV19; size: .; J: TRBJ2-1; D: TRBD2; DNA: TGTGCCAGCGGAATGCTTGGGACTAGCGGGAGTAAGAGGTTCAATGAGCAGTTCTTC; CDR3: CASGMLGTSGSKRFNEQFF
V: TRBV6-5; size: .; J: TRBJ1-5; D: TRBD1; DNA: TGTGCCAGCAGCTCGGACAGGTCGTCCCAGCATTTT; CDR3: CASSSDRSSQHF
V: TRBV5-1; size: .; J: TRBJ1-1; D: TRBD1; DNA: TGCGCCAGCAGCTTGGTCCGGACCCCGGTTTTTGGACAGGGCACTGAAGCTTTCTTT; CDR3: CASSLVRTPVFGQGTEAFF
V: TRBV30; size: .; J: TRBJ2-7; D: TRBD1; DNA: TGTGCCTGGAGTCGGACAGGGCAGGGCGAGCAGTACTTC; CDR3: CAWSRTGQGEQYF
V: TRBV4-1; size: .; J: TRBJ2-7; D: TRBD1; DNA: TGCGCCAGCAGCCAAGGACAGGGCACCCTCTACGAGCAGTACTTC; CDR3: CASSQGQGTLYEQYF
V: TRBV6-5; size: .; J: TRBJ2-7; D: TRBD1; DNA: TGTGCCAGCGCCGGGACAGGGGGCATCAACGAGCAGTACTTC; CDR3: CASAGTGGINEQYF
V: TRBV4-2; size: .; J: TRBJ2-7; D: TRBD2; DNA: TGTGCCAGCAGCCAAGAAACTAGCGGGATAGGCGAGCAGTACTTC; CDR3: CASSQETSGIGEQYF
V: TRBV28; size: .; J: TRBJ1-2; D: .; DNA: TGTGCCAGCAGTGAGGACGGGGACTATGGCTACACCTTC; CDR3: CASSEDGDYGYTF
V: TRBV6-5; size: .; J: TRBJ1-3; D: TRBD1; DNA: TGTGCCAGCAGTAACAGGGGAACGGGAGGAAACACCATATATTTT; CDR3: CASSNRGTGGNTIYF
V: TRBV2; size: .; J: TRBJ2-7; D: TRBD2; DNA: TGTGCCAGCAGTGAAATGAAAGCGGGAGGGCCCGACGAGCAGTACTTC; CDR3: CASSEMKAGGPDEQYF
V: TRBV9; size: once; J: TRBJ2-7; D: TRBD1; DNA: TGTGCCAGCAGCGCCGGACAGGGTATTACCTACGAGCAGTACTTC; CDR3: CASSAGQGITYEQYF
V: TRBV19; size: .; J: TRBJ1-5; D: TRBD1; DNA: TGTGCCAGCCCTCCCCGATTCGACAGGGGTAATCAGCCCCAGCATTTT; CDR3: CASPPRFDRGNQPQHF
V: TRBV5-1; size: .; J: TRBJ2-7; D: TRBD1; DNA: TGCGCCAGCAGCTTGGGACAGGGGAACTCCTACGAGCAGTACTTC; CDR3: CASSLGQGNSYEQYF
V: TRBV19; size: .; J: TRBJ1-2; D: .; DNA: TGTGCCAGTAGTAATGACAGGAGCACCATTAACTATGGCTACACCTTC; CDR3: CASSNDRSTINYGYTF
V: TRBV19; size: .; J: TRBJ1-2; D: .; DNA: TGTGCCAGTAGCTACGGGACATCGTATGGCTACACCTTC; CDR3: CASSYGTSYGYTF
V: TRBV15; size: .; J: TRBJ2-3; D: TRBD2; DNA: TGTGCCACCAGCAGCCCCGACGGGAGGGAGCCAGATACGCAGTATTTT; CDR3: CATSSPDGREPDTQYF
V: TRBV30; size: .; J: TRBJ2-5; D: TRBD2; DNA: TGTGCCTGGAGGTTAAAGACTAGCGGGAGCAAGGGGGTAGAGACCCAGTACTTC; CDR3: CAWRLKTSGSKGVETQYF
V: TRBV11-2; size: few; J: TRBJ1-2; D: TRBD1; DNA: TGTGCCAGCAGCCACGGGACAGACTATGGCTACACCTTC; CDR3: CASSHGTDYGYTF
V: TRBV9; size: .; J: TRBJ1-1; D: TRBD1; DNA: TGTGCCAGCAGCGGGGGACAGGGGAACACTGAAGCTTTCTTT; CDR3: CASSGGQGNTEAFF
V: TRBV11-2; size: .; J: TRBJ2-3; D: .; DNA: TGTGCCAGCAGCTCAAATCAGGGGCAGGGCACAGATACGCAGTATTTT; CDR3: CASSSNQGQGTDTQYF
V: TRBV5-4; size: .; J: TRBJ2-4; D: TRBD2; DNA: TGTGCCAGCAGCGGCTTGGCGGGAGGGGAAAACATTCAGTACTTC; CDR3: CASSGLAGGENIQYF
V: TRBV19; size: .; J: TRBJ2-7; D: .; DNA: TGTGCCAGTAGTATTCTACGAGGATACGAGCAGTACTTC; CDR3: CASSILRGYEQYF
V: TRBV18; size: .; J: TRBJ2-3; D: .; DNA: TGTGCCAGCTCCTGGGGACTCACAGATACGCAGTATTTT; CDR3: CASSWGLTDTQYF
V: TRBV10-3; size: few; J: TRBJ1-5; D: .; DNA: TGTGCCATCAGGGGGGAGGGGGATAGCAATCAGCCCCAGCATTTT; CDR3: CAIRGEGDSNQPQHF
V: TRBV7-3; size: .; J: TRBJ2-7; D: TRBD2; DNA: TGTGCCAGCAGCCCGGGGAGCGGGAGGCACCACGAGCAGTACTTC; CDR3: CASSPGSGRHHEQYF
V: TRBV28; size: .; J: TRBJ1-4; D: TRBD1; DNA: TGTGCCAGCAGTTTATTGGGGACAGCCTTCCTAGGGGAAAAACTGTTTTTT; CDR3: CASSLLGTAFLGEKLFF
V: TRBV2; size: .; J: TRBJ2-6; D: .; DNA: TGTGCCAGCAGGAACAGGGCGGCTGGGGCCAACGTCCTGACTTTC; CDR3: CASRNRAAGANVLTF
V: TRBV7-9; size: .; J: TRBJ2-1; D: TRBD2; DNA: TGTGCCAGCAGCCCAACCCGGACTAGCGAGGGCTACAATGAGCAGTTCTTC; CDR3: CASSPTRTSEGYNEQFF
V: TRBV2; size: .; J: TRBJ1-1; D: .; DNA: TGTGCCAGCAGTGAAGAGGGGGGGATAATGCGTAAAGCTTTCTTT; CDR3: CASSEEGGIMRKAFF
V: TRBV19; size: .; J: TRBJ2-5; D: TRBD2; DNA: TGTGCCAGTAGGGAGACTAGCGGTCAAGAGACCCAGTACTTC; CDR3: CASRETSGQETQYF
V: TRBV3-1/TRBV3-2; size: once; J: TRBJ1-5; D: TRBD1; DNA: TGTGCCAGCAGCCACGGGGGACAGGATCTTAGCAATCAGCCCCAGCATTTT; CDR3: CASSHGGQDLSNQPQHF
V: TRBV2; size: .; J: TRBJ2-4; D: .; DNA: TGTGCCAGCAGTCGGACAGTCCCCCCGGGAAACATTCAGTACTTC; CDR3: CASSRTVPPGNIQYF
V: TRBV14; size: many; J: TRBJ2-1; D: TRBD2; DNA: TGTGCCAGCAGCCAAGACGTAGGAACTAGCGGGAGGGCAAACATCGCCTACAATGAGCAGTTCTTC; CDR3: CASSQDVGTSGRANIAYNEQFF
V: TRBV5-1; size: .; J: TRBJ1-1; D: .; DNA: TGCGCCAGCAGCTCTGCAGGGCTCGGGAACACTGAAGCTTTCTTT; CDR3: CASSSAGLGNTEAFF
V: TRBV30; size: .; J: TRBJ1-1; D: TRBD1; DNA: TGTGCCTGGAGCGACGGACAGGGGGACTCTGAAGCTTTCTTT; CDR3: CAWSDGQGDSEAFF
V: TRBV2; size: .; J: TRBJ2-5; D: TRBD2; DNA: TGTGCCAGCCGGGGAGGGGCGCGGGAGACCCAGTACTTC; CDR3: CASRGGARETQYF